This T cell receptor (beta chain) was sequenced for a study of T cell clonality in common variable immunodeficiency. The ends lost 3 bases at V and 4 bases at J; junction bases unmatched: 5. From germline, CDR1 is DFQATT and CDR2 SNEGSKA (reference sequence). The CDR3 contains 14 residues. Study outcomes and limitations: CVID patient heterogeneity limited repertoire-clinical complication correlations. CVID subjects shared fewer TCRbeta clones than healthy controls did. TCRbeta clonality was increased in CVID versus healthy controls.

TCRdb keeps only in-frame clones here, not all; method: immunoSEQ multiplex PCR. This repertoire holds roughly 42,000 clones, and none appear only once. This clone was detected ten times or more. Its matching antigen is unknown. The read halts 3 residues ahead of the CDR3 end, with the missing end drawn from the germline J gene. The TCR sequence derives from a person between 18 and 69 years old in good health. V and J are TRBV20-1 and TRBJ1-5; 8 nucleotides match TRBD1. The sequenced sample was peripheral blood mononuclear cells. Incomplete CDR3 DNA: TGCAGTGCTAGGGATCGGACAGGGAATCAGCCC. As protein: CSARDRTGNQP. The CDR3 in full is CSARDRTGNQPQHF.